The entry below describes one TCR beta chain. This sample stems from a study of blood T cell repertoires in COVID-19. Study context: The United States, Italy and Spain were the sources of the acute and convalescent COVID-19 samples. T cells, B-cell-depleted T cells, or PBMCs provided the cDNA or gDNA that served as material.

This table comes from immunoSEQ multiplex PCR, and its TCRdb copy is limited to in-frame clones, with some not included. This table has around 20,000 clones, around 92% appearing once. Between the trimmed V and J ends, which lost 5 bases and 3 bases, there was a span of 17 bases. From germline, CDR1 is SGHTA and CDR2 FQGTGA. This CDR3 comprises 16 residues. The clonotype originates from a man aged 65-85 years with active COVID-19. Sequences were obtained from peripheral blood. This chain links TRBV7-3 with TRBJ2-1; D is uncertain. The chain's CDR3 is CASSTRLTRDYNEQFF. CDR3 DNA sequence: TGTGCCAGCAGCACCCGCCTGACACGAGACTACAATGAGCAGTTCTTC.